This T cell receptor (beta chain) is from a study of blood T cell repertoires in COVID-19. Everyone who took part was about 18 to 90 years old, and they came from over 20 US areas. The CDR3 is 19 amino acids. J lost 7 bases, V lost 6 bases, and 25 bases had no gene match. The V gene's germline CDR1 is SGHTA and CDR2 FQGNSA. The assay was immunoSEQ multiplex PCR, and TCRdb's table has in-frame clones only and misses some. The sample consists of roughly 290,000 clones, around 91% of them appearing once. This sequence joins TRBV7-2 and TRBJ2-3, with TRBD2 matching 7 bases. The receptor was isolated from a woman aged 18-29 years with acute COVID-19. Sequenced: PBMCs or T cells enriched from blood (not recorded which). CDR3 bases: TGTGCCAGCAGTACATCTTGGGCCGGCGGGAGTCCAGTCTGGAATACGCAGTATTTT. It encodes CASSTSWAGGSPVWNTQYF.